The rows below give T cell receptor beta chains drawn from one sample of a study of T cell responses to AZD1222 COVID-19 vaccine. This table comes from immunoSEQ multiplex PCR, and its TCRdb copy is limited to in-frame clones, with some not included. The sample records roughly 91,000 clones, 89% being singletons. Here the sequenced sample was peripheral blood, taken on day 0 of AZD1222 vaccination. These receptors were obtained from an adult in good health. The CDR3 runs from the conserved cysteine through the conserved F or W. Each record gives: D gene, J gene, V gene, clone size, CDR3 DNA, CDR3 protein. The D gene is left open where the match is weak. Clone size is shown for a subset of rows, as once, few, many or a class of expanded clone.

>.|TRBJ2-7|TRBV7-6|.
TGTGCCAGCAGCCCCCAGGAGGGCTACGAGCAGTACTTC
CASSPQEGYEQYF
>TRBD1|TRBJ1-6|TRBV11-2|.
TGTGCCAGCAGCTACAGACGGGACAGGGCAGGATCACCCCTCCACTTT
CASSYRRDRAGSPLHF
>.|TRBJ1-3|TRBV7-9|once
TGTGCCAGCATCCTACCGGGGGTCGAAAACACCATATATTTT
CASILPGVENTIYF
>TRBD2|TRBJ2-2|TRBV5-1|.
TGCGCCAGCAGCTTGGAACTAGCGGCGAACACCGGGGAGCTGTTTTTT
CASSLELAANTGELFF
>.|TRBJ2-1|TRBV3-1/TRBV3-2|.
TGTGCCAGCAGCCAAGTTGGGTCGGGGGTTTACAATGAGCAGTTCTTC
CASSQVGSGVYNEQFF
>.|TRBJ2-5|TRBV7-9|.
TGTGCCAGCAGCGACCCCATCAAACTTCTTAAAGAGACCCAGTACTTC
CASSDPIKLLKETQYF
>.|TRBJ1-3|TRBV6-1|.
TGTGCCAGCAGTGAGACAGGAGTAGATGGAAACACCATATATTTT
CASSETGVDGNTIYF
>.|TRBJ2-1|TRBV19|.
TGTGCCAGTAGTATAGTTGCTAGCAGAAGATACAATGAGCAGTTCTTC
CASSIVASRRYNEQFF
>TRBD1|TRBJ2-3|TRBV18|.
TGTGCCAGCTCACGACGGGACAGGGAGGCAGATACGCAGTATTTT
CASSRRDREADTQYF
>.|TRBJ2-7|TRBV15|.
TGTGCCACCAGCGGAGATCCGTTAGGAGACAGGATCTTCTACGAGCAGTACTTC
CATSGDPLGDRIFYEQYF
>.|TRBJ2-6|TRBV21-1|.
TGTGCCAGCAGCAAACTCGACAGGTACTCTGGGGCCAACGTCCTGACTTTC
CASSKLDRYSGANVLTF
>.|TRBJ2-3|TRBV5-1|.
TGCGCCAGCAGCTTGTCCCCTAGTGAGGATACGCAGTATTTT
CASSLSPSEDTQYF
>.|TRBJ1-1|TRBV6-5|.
TGTGCCAGCAGGGGCCCGGGGGGAAACACTGAAGCTTTCTTT
CASRGPGGNTEAFF
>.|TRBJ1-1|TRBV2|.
TGTGCCAGCAGTGAATCTTGGTGGACTGAAGCTTTCTTT
CASSESWWTEAFF
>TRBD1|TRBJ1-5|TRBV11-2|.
TGTGCCAGCAGCGCCGGACAGGGGAGTGGCAATCAGCCCCAGCATTTT
CASSAGQGSGNQPQHF
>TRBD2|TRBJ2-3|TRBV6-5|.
TGTGCCAGCAGTTCCAGGACTAGCGCAGATACGCAGTATTTT
CASSSRTSADTQYF
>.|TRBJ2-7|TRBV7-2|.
TGTGCCAGCAGCTCGGAAGGCCTCGGCTCCTACGAGCAGTACTTC
CASSSEGLGSYEQYF
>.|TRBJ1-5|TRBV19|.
TGTGCCAGTGCGACTCGGACGGGCAATCAGCCCCAGCATTTT
CASATRTGNQPQHF
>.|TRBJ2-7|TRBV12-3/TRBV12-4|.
TGTGCCAGCAGTTTAGGAGGGTACGGCGAGCAGTACTTC
CASSLGGYGEQYF
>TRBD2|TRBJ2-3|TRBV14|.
TGTGCCAGCAGCCAAGGACTAGCGGTTAGCACAGATACGCAGTATTTT
CASSQGLAVSTDTQYF
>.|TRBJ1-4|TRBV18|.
TGTGCCAGCTCACCAGATGTGAGGGAAAAACTGTTTTTT
CASSPDVREKLFF
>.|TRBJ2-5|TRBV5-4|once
TGTGCCAGCAGCCCGCAGGGGGAGACCCAGTACTTC
CASSPQGETQYF
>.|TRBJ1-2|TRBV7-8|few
TGTGCCAGCAGCTTAAGCAGAGAATATGGCTACACCTTC
CASSLSREYGYTF
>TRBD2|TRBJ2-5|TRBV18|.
TGTGCCAGCTCACCAAAGGGACTAGCAGGAGAGACCCAGTACTTC
CASSPKGLAGETQYF
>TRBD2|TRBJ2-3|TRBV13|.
TGTGCCAGCAGCTTAGGCCGGCTAGCGGGGGGGCCAACAGATACGCAGTATTTT
CASSLGRLAGGPTDTQYF
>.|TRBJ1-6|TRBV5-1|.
TGCGCCAGCAGCCTGGGGGTAATAGATAATTCACCCCTCCACTTT
CASSLGVIDNSPLHF
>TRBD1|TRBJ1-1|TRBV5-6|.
TGTGCCAGCAGCCTGAGGGACAGACTAACACTTGAAGCTTTCTTT
CASSLRDRLTLEAFF
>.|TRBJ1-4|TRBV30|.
TGTGCCTGGAGCAGGGGACAAGCAACTAATGAAAAACTGTTTTTT
CAWSRGQATNEKLFF
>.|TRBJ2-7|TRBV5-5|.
TGTGCCAGCAGCTTGAACGGGATCTACGAGCAGTACTTC
CASSLNGIYEQYF
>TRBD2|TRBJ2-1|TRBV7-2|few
TGTGCCAGCAGCTTAGGACTAGCATTTGATGAGCAGTTCTTC
CASSLGLAFDEQFF
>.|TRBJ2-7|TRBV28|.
TGTGCCAGCAGTAGGGGCCAAACCTACGAGCAGTACTTC
CASSRGQTYEQYF
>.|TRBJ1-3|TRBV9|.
TGTGCCAGCAGCGTAGCTGTGTCTGGAAACACCATATATTTT
CASSVAVSGNTIYF
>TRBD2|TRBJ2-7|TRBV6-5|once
TGTGCCAGCATGATGGGCGGGGGGGCCTACGAGCAGTACTTC
CASMMGGGAYEQYF
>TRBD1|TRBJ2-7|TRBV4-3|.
TGCGCCAGCAGCCACCCCCGACCGGGACAGGGGGCGGAGGAGCAGTACTTC
CASSHPRPGQGAEEQYF
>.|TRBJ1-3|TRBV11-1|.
TGTGCCAGCAGCGAGGACGGACTCTCTGGAAACACCATATATTTT
CASSEDGLSGNTIYF